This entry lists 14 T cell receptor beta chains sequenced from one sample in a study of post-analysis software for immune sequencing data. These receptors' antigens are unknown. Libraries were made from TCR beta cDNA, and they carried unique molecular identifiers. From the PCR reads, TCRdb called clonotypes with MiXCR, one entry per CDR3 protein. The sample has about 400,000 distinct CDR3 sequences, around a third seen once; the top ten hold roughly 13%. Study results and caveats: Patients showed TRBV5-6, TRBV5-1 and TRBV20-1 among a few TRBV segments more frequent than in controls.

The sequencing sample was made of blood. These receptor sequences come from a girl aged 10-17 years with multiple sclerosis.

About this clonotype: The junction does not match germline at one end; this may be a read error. The CDR3 protein is CASSTSGEKRFF. CDR3 nucleotides: TGTGCCAGTAGTACCTCGGGTGAAAAACGGTTTTTT. The V gene is TRBV19, the J gene TRBJ1-4; D gene uncertain. The CDR3 spans 12 residues. Germline V gene sequence: CDR1 LNHDA, CDR2 SQIVND (reference sequence).

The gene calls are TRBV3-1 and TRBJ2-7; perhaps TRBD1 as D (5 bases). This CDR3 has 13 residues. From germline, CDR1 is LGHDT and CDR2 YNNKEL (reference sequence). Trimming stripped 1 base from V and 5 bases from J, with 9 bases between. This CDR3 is CASSQVGRNEQYF. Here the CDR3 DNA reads TGTGCCAGCAGCCAAGTGGGGCGGAACGAGCAGTACTTC.

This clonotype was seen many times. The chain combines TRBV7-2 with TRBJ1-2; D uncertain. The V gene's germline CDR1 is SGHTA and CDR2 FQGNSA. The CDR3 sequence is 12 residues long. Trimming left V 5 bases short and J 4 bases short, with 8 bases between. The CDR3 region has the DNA TGTGCCAGCAGCCCCCAAACCTATGGCTACACCTTC. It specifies CASSPQTYGYTF.

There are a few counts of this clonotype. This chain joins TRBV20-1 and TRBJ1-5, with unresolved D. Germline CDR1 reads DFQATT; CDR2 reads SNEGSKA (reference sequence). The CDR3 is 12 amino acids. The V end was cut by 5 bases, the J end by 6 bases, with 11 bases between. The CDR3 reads CSASLGIQPQHF. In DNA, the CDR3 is TGCAGTGCTTCCTTAGGTATTCAGCCCCAGCATTTT.

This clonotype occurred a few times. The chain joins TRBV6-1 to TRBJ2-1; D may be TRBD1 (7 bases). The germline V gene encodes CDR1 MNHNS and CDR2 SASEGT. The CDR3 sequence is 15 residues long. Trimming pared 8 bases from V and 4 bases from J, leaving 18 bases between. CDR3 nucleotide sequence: TGTGCCAGCCTACTTGGAGGGACAGATTACAATGAGCAGTTCTTC. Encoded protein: CASLLGGTDYNEQFF.

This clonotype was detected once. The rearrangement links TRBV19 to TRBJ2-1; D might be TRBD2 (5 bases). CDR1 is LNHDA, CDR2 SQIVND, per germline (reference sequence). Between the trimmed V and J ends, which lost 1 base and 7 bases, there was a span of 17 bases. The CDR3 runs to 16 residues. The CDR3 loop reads CASSIAGVGILNEQFF. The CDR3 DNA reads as TGTGCCAGTAGTATAGCCGGGGTGGGGATTTTAAATGAGCAGTTCTTC.

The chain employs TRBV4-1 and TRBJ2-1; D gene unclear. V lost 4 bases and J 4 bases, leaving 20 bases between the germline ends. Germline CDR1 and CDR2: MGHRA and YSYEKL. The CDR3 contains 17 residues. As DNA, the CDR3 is TGCGCCAGCAGCCCCCAAAGTGGGTTCAGGCTTTACAATGAGCAGTTCTTC. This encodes CASSPQSGFRLYNEQFF.

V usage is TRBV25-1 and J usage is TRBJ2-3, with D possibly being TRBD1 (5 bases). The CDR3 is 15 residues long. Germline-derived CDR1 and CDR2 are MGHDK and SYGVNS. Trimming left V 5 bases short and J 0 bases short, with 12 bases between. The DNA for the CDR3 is TGTGCCAGCAGTATTAGGGGCGTGAGCACAGATACGCAGTATTTT. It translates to CASSIRGVSTDTQYF.

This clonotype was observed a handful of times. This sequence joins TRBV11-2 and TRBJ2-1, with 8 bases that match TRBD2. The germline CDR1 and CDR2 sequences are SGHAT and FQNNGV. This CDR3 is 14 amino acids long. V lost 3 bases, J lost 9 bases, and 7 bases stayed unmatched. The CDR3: CASSFSGGAVEQFF. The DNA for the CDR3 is TGTGCCAGCAGCTTTTCGGGGGGGGCCGTTGAGCAGTTCTTC.

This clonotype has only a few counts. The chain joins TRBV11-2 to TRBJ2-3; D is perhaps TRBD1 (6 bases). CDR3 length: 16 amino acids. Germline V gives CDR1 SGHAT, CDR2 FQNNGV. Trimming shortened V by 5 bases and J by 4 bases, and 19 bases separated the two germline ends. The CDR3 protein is CASSLQGPDIADTQYF. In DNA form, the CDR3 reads TGTGCCAGCAGCCTACAGGGTCCCGATATCGCAGATACGCAGTATTTT.

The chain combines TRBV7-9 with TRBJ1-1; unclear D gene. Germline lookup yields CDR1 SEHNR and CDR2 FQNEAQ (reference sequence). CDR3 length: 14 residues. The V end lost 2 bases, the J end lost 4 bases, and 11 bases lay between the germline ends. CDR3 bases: TGTGCCAGCAGCTTAAGCATGGGGAGCACTGAAGCTTTCTTT. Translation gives CASSLSMGSTEAFF.

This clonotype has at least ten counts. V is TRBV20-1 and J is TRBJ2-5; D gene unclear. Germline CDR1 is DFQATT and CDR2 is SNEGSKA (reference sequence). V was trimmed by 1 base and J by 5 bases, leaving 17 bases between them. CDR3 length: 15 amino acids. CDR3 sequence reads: CSARGRNRHRETQYF. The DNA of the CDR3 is TGCAGTGCTAGAGGGCGGAACCGGCATAGGGAGACCCAGTACTTC.

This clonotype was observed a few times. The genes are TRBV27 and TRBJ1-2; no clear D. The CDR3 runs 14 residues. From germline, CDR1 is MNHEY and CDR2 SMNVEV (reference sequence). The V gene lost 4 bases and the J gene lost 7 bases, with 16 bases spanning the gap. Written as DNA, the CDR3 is TGTGCCAGCAGTTCAATCGGCTCCGGAATTGGCTACACCTTC. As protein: CASSSIGSGIGYTF.

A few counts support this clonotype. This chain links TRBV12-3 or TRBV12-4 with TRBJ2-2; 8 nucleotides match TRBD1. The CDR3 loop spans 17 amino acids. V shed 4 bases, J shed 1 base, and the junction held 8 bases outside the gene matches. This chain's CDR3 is CASSYSVGTGNTGELFF. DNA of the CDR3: TGTGCCAGCAGTTATTCAGTTGGGACAGGGAACACCGGGGAGCTGTTTTTT.